The source of this T cell receptor (beta chain) is a study of CD8+ T cells in alopecia areata. Study context: Tofacitinib was taken orally by treated patients, and the dose was 5 to 10 mg twice daily.

The CDR3 is 17 residues long. Germline V gene data show CDR1 as SQVTM and CDR2 as ANQGSEA. The V end lost 6 bases, the J end lost 7 bases, and 30 bases lay between the germline ends. Reverse transcribed after extraction, RNA yielded cDNA as the sequencing template. Clones were read by immunoSEQ multiplex PCR, and TCRdb kept only the in-frame ones, dropping some. The table records about 190,000 clones, roughly three fifths of them present only once. As to treatment: oral pan-JAK inhibitor, 5-10 mg twice daily. Sampling of alopecia areata patients yielded lesional scalp punch biopsies as well as peripheral blood. As regards this clone: Its antigen is unknown.

The study, taken as a whole, reports: Researchers report lesional scalp, most notably alopecia totalis/universalis, outstripped normal scalp in clonality. Scalp clonality and expanded CD8+ clones among the top 100 showed significant decreases with tofacitinib.

The chain combines TRBV29-1 with TRBJ1-2, with D uncertain. The receptor was isolated from a human donor with alopecia areata. The sample in question was CD4+ T cells sorted from blood, obtained at week 4, from a patient treated with tofacitinib. This CDR3 is CSVGRSDPSIRSGGYTF. The CDR3 nucleotides read TGCAGCGTGGGCCGTTCCGATCCTTCAATCCGCTCTGGTGGCTACACCTTC.